What follows are 10 T cell receptor beta chains derived from one specimen sequenced in a study of vaccination and CD4 T cells after COVID-19. The treatment was: roughly ten-day PBMC culture with coronavirus spike peptide pools or control peptides (ViraFEST assay). An Oncomine TCR Beta short-read assay was used to sequence the DNA from cultured CD4+ T cells. Each CDR3 protein is one row after TCRdb ran MiXCR on the PCR reads. The sample holds about 8,900 distinct CDR3 sequences, more than 35% seen once. Their antigen targets remain unknown. The sequencing sample was made of CD4+ T cells from blood, cultured in vitro. These receptors were collected from a human donor who had recovered from COVID-19.

The chain employs TRBV2 and TRBJ2-5; possibly TRBD1 or TRBD2 for D (5 bases each). The germline gives CDR1 SNHLY, CDR2 FYNNEI. The CDR3 covers 12 residues. The V end lost 6 bases, the J end lost 5 bases, and 10 bases lay between the germline ends. CDR3 sequence: CASRGPGETQYF. The DNA of the CDR3 is TGTGCCAGCAGGGGGCCGGGGGAGACCCAGTACTTC.

This clonotype showed up just a few times. V is TRBV6-1 and J is TRBJ1-1; D is possibly TRBD1 (5 bases). The CDR3 loop spans 13 amino acids. Germline CDR1 reads MNHNS; CDR2 reads SASEGT. The V gene lost 7 bases and the J gene lost 1 base, with 10 bases spanning the gap. CDR3 region: CASTGRGNTEAFF. As DNA, the CDR3 is TGTGCCAGCACAGGGCGGGGGAACACTGAAGCTTTCTTT.

By sample fraction, this clonotype is large. This chain connects TRBV6-2 or TRBV6-3 to TRBJ1-6; D gene uncertain. CDR1 and CDR2 from the germline V gene are MNHEY and SVGEGT. Between the trimmed V and J ends, which lost 7 bases and 7 bases, there was a span of 14 bases. The CDR3 has 14 residues. The CDR3 region is CASTPGSGNSPLHF. In DNA, the CDR3 is TGTGCCAGCACCCCGGGGAGCGGGAATTCACCCCTCCACTTT.

The chain links TRBV20-1 to TRBJ1-5; D remains ambiguous. The CDR3 spans 13 residues. The ends were cut back, 6 bases at V and 3 bases at J, with 12 bases in the middle. In germline, CDR1 is DFQATT, CDR2 SNEGSKA (reference sequence). CDR3 amino acids: CSANAGDNQPQHF. The CDR3 region has the DNA TGCAGTGCCAATGCAGGAGACAATCAGCCCCAGCATTTT.

The rearrangement joins TRBV20-1 to TRBJ2-7, with 8 bases fitting TRBD2. CDR1 is DFQATT, CDR2 SNEGSKA, per germline (reference sequence). The V and J ends lost 3 bases and 6 bases, in that order; junction bases with no gene match: 7. This CDR3 contains 13 residues. The CDR3 DNA sequence: TGCAGTGCTAGCGGGGGGGCTAATCTCGAGCAGTACTTC. Residues: CSASGGANLEQYF.

The V gene is TRBV25-1, the J gene TRBJ2-3, with TRBD1 matching 10 bases. V lost 0 bases, J lost 6 bases, and 3 bases stayed unmatched. CDR1 is MGHDK, CDR2 SYGVNS, per germline. The CDR3 is 15 residues long. The CDR3 here is CASSEYRTGGDTQYF. CDR3 DNA sequence: TGTGCCAGCAGTGAATACAGGACAGGGGGGGATACGCAGTATTTT.

This clonotype was counted a few times. CDR3 loop: CASSLLVAGGWNEQFF. In DNA, the CDR3 is TGTGCCAGCAGCCTGCTGGTAGCGGGTGGGTGGAATGAGCAGTTCTTC. The V and J genes are TRBV7-2 and TRBJ2-1; 7 positions agree with TRBD2. V lost 5 bases to trimming and J lost 7 bases; unmatched junction nucleotides: 14. CDR3 length equals 16 residues. Germline CDR1 and CDR2: SGHTA and FQGNSA.

This chain uses TRBV5-1 with TRBJ1-1, with TRBD1 matching over 11 bases. V lost 1 base and J lost 5; bases outside the gene matches: 4. The germline V gene has CDR1 SGHRS and CDR2 YFSETQ. The CDR3 spans 15 residues. DNA of the CDR3: TGCGCCAGCAGCTTGATGGGACAGGGGGAGACTGAAGCTTTCTTT. Residues: CASSLMGQGETEAFF.

This clonotype was counted between two and nine times. The chain recombines TRBV20-1 with TRBJ2-3; 8 nucleotides match TRBD2. Germline values: CDR1 DFQATT, CDR2 SNEGSKA (reference sequence). CDR3 length: 18 residues. V was pared by 0 bases and J by 4 bases, with 15 bases of the junction left unmatched. The CDR3 is CSARDPGVAGSPADTQYF. CDR3 sequence (DNA): TGCAGTGCTAGAGATCCGGGGGTAGCGGGGAGTCCGGCAGATACGCAGTATTTT.

The chain has TRBV12-5 and TRBJ1-2; 8 bases map to TRBD1. V was pared by 6 bases and J by 1 base, with 28 bases of the junction left unmatched. This CDR3 contains 22 residues. Germline V lookup: CDR1 LGHNT, CDR2 FRNRAP. The CDR3 nucleotides are TGTGCTAGTGGGACCCCTCCGGGACAGGTCCCCTCTTTTCACTTTGTTAACTATGGCTACACCTTC. Protein sequence: CASGTPPGQVPSFHFVNYGYTF.